This T cell receptor beta chain was sequenced for a study of blood T cell repertoires in COVID-19. Profiled with immunoSEQ multiplex PCR; TCRdb holds only in-frame clones, not every one. Found here are hundreds of thousands of clones, under 90% of them singletons; the top ten hold about 5.3%. Germline CDR1 reads LNHDA; CDR2 reads SQIVND (reference sequence). The CDR3 contains 14 residues. The V gene lost 4 bases and the J gene lost 1 base, with 7 bases spanning the gap. The V gene is TRBV19, the J gene TRBJ1-4; D unclear. This clonotype originated in a woman aged 50 to 65 who had been exposed to COVID-19. Sequenced: PBMCs or T cells enriched from blood (not recorded which). CDR3 protein: CASSRRVTNEKLFF. The CDR3 region has the DNA TGTGCCAGTAGTAGGAGGGTAACTAATGAAAAACTGTTTTTT.